A single sample gave rise to the 4 T cell receptor beta chains below, sequenced in a study of cytomegalovirus exposure and HLA in healthy donors. Clones were sequenced by immunoSEQ multiplex PCR, and TCRdb holds only the in-frame ones, with some missing. The sample holds about 120,000 clones, 70% to 90% seen once. Sample: PBMCs. The receptors derive from a woman in her 30s in good health and CMV-seronegative.

The chain employs TRBV9 and TRBJ2-7; tentatively, D is TRBD1 (8 bases). In germline, CDR1 is SGDLS, CDR2 YYNGEE. The V end lost 2 bases, the J end lost 3 bases, and 15 bases lay between the germline ends. CDR3 length equals 15 residues. The CDR3 sequence: CASSVGQGGGYEQYF. The CDR3, as DNA: TGTGCCAGCAGCGTCGGACAGGGAGGGGGCTACGAGCAGTACTTC. Combining the CDR3 with reference TRBV9 and TRBJ2-7 gives the whole variable domain DSGVTQTPKHLITATGQRVTLRCSPRSGDLSVYWYQQSLDQGLQFLIQYYNGEERAKGNILERFSAQQFPDLHSELNLSSLELGDSALYFCASSVGQGGGYEQYFGPGTRLTVT.

The chain links TRBV5-6 to TRBJ1-2; D gene ambiguous. With 6 bases removed from V and 2 bases from J, the gap between germline ends came to 14 bases. The CDR3 has 14 residues. CDR1 and CDR2 from the germline V gene are SGHDT and YYEEEE. CDR3 bases: TGTGCCAGCACCCCCGACAAGGCCAACTATGGCTACACCTTC. The encoded protein is CASTPDKANYGYTF. Variable domain in full (rest from reference TRBV5-6 and TRBJ1-2): DAGVTQSPTHLIKTRGQQVTLRCSPKSGHDTVSWYQQALGQGPQFIFQYYEEEERQRGNFPDRFSGHQFPNYSSELNVNALLLGDSALYLCASTPDKANYGYTFGSGTRLTVV.

Only one count was recorded for this clone. This chain connects TRBV19 to TRBJ1-6, with D tentatively TRBD1 (5 bases). Germline values: CDR1 LNHDA, CDR2 SQIVND (reference sequence). The CDR3 covers 14 residues. Between the trimmed V and J ends, which lost 3 bases and 6 bases, there was a span of 9 bases. The chain's CDR3 is CASSIDSPNSPLHF. CDR3 DNA sequence: TGTGCCAGTAGTATTGACAGTCCTAATTCACCCCTCCACTTT.

The CDR3 spells CASSPDRERTGELFF. The DNA of the CDR3 is TGCGCCAGCAGCCCCGACAGGGAGCGGACCGGGGAGCTGTTTTTT. The chain recombines TRBV5-1 with TRBJ2-2, with 7 bases that match TRBD1. The V gene end was trimmed by 4 bases and the J gene end by 5 bases; junction bases not matched to a gene: 8. CDR3 length: 15 amino acids. Germline V CDR1 and CDR2: SGHRS, YFSETQ.